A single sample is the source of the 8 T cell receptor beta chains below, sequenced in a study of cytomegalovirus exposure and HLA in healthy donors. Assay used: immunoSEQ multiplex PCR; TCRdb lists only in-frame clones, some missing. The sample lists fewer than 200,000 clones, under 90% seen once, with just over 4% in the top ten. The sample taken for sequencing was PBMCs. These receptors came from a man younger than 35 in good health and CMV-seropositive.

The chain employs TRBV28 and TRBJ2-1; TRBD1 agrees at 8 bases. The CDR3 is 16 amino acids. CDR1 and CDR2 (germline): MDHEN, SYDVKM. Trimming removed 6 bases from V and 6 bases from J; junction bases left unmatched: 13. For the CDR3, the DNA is TGTGCCAGCAGAACCCCCATGACAGGGGATTTCAATGAGCAGTTCTTC. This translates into CASRTPMTGDFNEQFF.

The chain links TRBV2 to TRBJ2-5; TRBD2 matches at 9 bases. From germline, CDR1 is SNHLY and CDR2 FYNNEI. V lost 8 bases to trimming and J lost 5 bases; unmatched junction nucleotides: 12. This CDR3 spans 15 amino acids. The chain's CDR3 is CASGPSGGSGETQYF. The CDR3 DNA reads TGTGCCAGCGGGCCGAGCGGGGGGTCTGGGGAGACCCAGTACTTC.

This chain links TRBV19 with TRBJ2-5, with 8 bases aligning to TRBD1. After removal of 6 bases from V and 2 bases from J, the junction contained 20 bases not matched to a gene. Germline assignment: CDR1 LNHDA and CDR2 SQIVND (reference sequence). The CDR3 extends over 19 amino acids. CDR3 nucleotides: TGTGCCAGTAGGGCGAGCCGACAAACCGGGACAGGACCACAAGAGACCCAGTACTTC. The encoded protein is CASRASRQTGTGPQETQYF.

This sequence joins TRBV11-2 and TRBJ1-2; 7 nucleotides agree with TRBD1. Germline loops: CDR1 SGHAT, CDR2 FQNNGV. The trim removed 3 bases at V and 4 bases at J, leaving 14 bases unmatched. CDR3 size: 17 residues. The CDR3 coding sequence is TGTGCCAGCAGCTTTGGTACAGGGGAGTTTTGGCCCTATGGCTACACCTTC. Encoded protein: CASSFGTGEFWPYGYTF. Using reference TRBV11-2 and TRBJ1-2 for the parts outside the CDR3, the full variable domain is EAGVAQSPRYKIIEKRQSVAFWCNPISGHATLYWYQQILGQGPKLLIQFQNNGVVDDSQLPKDRFSAERLKGVDSTLKIQPAKLEDSAVYLCASSFGTGEFWPYGYTFGSGTRLTVV.

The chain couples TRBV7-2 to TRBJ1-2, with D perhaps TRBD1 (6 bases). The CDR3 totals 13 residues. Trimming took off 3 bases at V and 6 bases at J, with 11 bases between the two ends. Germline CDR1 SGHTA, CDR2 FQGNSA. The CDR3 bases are TGTGCCAGCAGCTTGGAGACAGGAGATGGCTACACCTTC. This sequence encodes CASSLETGDGYTF.

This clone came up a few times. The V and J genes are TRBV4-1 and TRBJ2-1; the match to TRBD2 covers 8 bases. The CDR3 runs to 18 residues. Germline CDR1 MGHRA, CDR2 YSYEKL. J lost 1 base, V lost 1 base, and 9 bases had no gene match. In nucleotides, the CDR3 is TGCGCCAGCAGCCAAGTACGATTGGGACTAGGGTCCTACAATGAGCAGTTCTTC. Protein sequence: CASSQVRLGLGSYNEQFF.

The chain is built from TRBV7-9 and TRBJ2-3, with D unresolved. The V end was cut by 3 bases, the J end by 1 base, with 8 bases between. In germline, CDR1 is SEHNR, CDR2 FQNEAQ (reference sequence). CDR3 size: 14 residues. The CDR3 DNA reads TGTGCCAGCAGCTTGAACAGTGGCACAGATACGCAGTATTTT. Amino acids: CASSLNSGTDTQYF.

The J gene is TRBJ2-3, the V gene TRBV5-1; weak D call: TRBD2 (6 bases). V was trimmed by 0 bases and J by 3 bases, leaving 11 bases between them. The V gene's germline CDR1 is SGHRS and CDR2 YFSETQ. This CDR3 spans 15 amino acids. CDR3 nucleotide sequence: TGCGCCAGCAGCTTGGCCGCGGGGCCGACAGATACGCAGTATTTT. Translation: CASSLAAGPTDTQYF.